Shown below are 13 T cell receptor beta chains from a single sample sequenced in a study of T cells in Graves' hyperthyroidism and ophthalmopathy. It was RNA transcripts that yielded the amplified TCR beta CDR3 regions. TCR CDR3 regions were first amplified by RT-PCR with HTBI primers. TCRdb reprocessed the multiplex PCR reads via MiXCR and lists one record per CDR3 protein. The sample records a few hundred thousand distinct CDR3 sequences, roughly 13% being singletons. Input material: blood. The origin of the receptors is a woman aged 18-29 years with Graves' hyperthyroidism.

This clonotype was observed a few times. The V and J genes are TRBV28 and TRBJ1-3, with unresolved D. Trimming took off 7 bases at V and 2 bases at J, with 9 bases between the two ends. The CDR3 sequence is 13 residues long. CDR1 and CDR2 (germline): MDHEN, SYDVKM. Here the CDR3 DNA reads TGTGCCAGCATAAAGACTGCTGGAAACACCATATATTTT. Its translation: CASIKTAGNTIYF.

This clonotype was seen at least ten times. V usage is TRBV3-1 and J usage is TRBJ2-1; TRBD2 matches at 14 bases. V trimming: 0 bases; J trimming: 0 bases; junction bases outside the gene matches: 4. The CDR3 is made up of 19 amino acids. Germline V gene data show CDR1 as LGHDT and CDR2 as YNNKEL (reference sequence). CDR3 in DNA: TGTGCCAGCAGCCAAGATCGACTAGCGGGGGGGAGCTCCTACAATGAGCAGTTCTTC. This translates into CASSQDRLAGGSSYNEQFF.

This clonotype was counted many times. The chain links TRBV30 to TRBJ1-1, with D uncertain. CDR3 length: 15 residues. The germline gives CDR1 GTSNPN, CDR2 SVGIG (reference sequence). Deletions cut 2 bases from V and 3 bases from J, with 16 bases between. The CDR3 reads CAWSIPLGGYTEAFF. Here the CDR3 DNA reads TGTGCCTGGAGTATCCCCCTGGGAGGTTACACTGAAGCTTTCTTT.

The gene calls are TRBV4-3 and TRBJ2-1, with a weak D call TRBD1 (6 bases). The CDR3 is 15 residues long. Trimming took 4 bases from V and 4 from J, leaving 14 bases between them. Per germline, CDR1 LGHNA and CDR2 YSLEER. The CDR3 spells CASSPTGTAYNEQFF. As DNA, the CDR3 is TGCGCCAGCAGCCCAACAGGGACCGCGTACAATGAGCAGTTCTTC.

The sample holds many counts of this clonotype. V gene TRBV28 combines with J gene TRBJ1-1, with 8 nucleotides matching TRBD1. Germline lookup yields CDR1 MDHEN and CDR2 SYDVKM. J was trimmed by 4 bases and V by 5 bases; bases with no gene match: 9. The CDR3 runs 15 residues. The CDR3 loop reads CASSPPTGAGTEAFF. Here the CDR3 DNA reads TGTGCCAGCAGTCCTCCGACAGGGGCTGGCACTGAAGCTTTCTTT.

The sample holds many counts of this clonotype. This chain connects TRBV28 to TRBJ2-7; a weak D match, TRBD2 (5 bases). The germline CDR1 and CDR2 sequences are MDHEN and SYDVKM. With 4 bases removed from V and 0 bases from J, the gap between germline ends came to 19 bases. This CDR3 is built from 17 residues. CDR3: CASSSYILRRGSYEQYF. The CDR3 DNA reads as TGTGCCAGCAGTTCCTACATCCTTAGACGGGGCTCCTACGAGCAGTACTTC.

This clonotype turned up a few times. The chain combines TRBV15 with TRBJ2-3; no firm D call. The germline V gene encodes CDR1 LNHNV and CDR2 YYDKDF (reference sequence). The CDR3 sequence is 13 residues long. V lost 2 bases and J lost 8, with 11 bases in between. This chain's CDR3 is CATSRSPGLTQYF. In DNA form, the CDR3 reads TGTGCCACCAGCAGATCCCCTGGCCTTACGCAGTATTTT.

This clonotype was observed many times. The chain links TRBV11-2 to TRBJ1-1, with D uncertain. V lost 4 bases and J lost 5, with 14 bases in between. Germline V gene lookup returns CDR1 SGHAT and CDR2 FQNNGV. The CDR3 is made up of 14 amino acids. The CDR3 reads CASSSAWGGTEAFF. As DNA, the CDR3 is TGTGCCAGCAGCTCCGCCTGGGGAGGGACTGAAGCTTTCTTT.

This clonotype was detected many times. The chain recombines TRBV28 with TRBJ2-2; no definite D call. The CDR3 is 14 amino acids. Germline lookup yields CDR1 MDHEN and CDR2 SYDVKM. Trimming shortened V by 5 bases and J by 5 bases, and 12 bases separated the two germline ends. Written as DNA, the CDR3 is TGTGCCAGCAGTCTCTTTGGGCGGACCGGGGAGCTGTTTTTT. This gives the protein CASSLFGRTGELFF.

This clonotype was recorded many times. The rearrangement joins TRBV7-9 to TRBJ2-7, with D possibly called TRBD1 or TRBD2 (5 bases each). V shed 3 bases and J shed 3 bases, with 12 bases lying between them. Germline V gives CDR1 SEHNR, CDR2 FQNEAQ (reference sequence). The CDR3 totals 14 residues. This CDR3 is CASSFGGIGYEQYF. The CDR3 DNA reads TGTGCCAGCAGCTTTGGGGGAATCGGCTACGAGCAGTACTTC.

Ten or more counts support this clonotype. The chain links TRBV6-5 to TRBJ2-7, with TRBD1 matching 8 bases. The length of the CDR3 is 15 residues. Looked up from germline, CDR1 is MNHEY and CDR2 is SVGAGI. Trimming removed 2 bases from V and 0 bases from J; junction bases left unmatched: 3. CDR3 protein: CASSYGTGSSYEQYF. The CDR3 nucleotides read TGTGCCAGCAGTTACGGGACAGGCAGCTCCTACGAGCAGTACTTC.

In this sample, this clonotype turned up many times. J is TRBJ2-7 and V is TRBV12-3 or TRBV12-4; D ambiguous. Trimming pared 1 base from V and 1 base from J, leaving 8 bases between. There are 14 residues in the CDR3. The CDR3, as DNA: TGTGCCAGCAGTTTAGGCCCCGCTTCCTACGAGCAGTACTTC. Residues: CASSLGPASYEQYF.

This sequence joins TRBV7-9 and TRBJ2-2, with 11 bases identical to TRBD1. The J segment lost 6 bases and the V segment lost 5 bases, leaving 8 bases of the junction unmatched. The CDR3 is 16 residues long. Germline values: CDR1 SEHNR, CDR2 FQNEAQ (reference sequence). The CDR3 loop reads CASSAGQGAQSGELFF. In DNA, the CDR3 is TGTGCCAGCAGCGCCGGACAGGGGGCGCAGTCCGGGGAGCTGTTTTTT.